This T cell receptor (beta chain) was recorded in a study of T cells in localized non-small cell lung cancer. Sequencing was performed with immunoSEQ multiplex PCR; in TCRdb, only in-frame clones are kept and a portion is missing. The sample contains 40,000 to 55,000 clones, about three quarters of which appear only once. General study points: Heterogeneity within the tumor remains possible, as just one region underwent sequencing. Out of the top 100 tumor clones, a median approximately 57 were seen in adjacent lung. An association was observed between higher blood T cell density and longer overall survival. Maximal T cell clonality occurred in uninvolved adjacent lung, with tumor ranking below it.

The CDR3 runs 12 residues. V lost 5 bases to trimming and J lost 1 base, with 5 bases between them. Germline loops: CDR1 MNHNS, CDR2 SASEGT. Worth noting for this clone: Its matching antigen is unknown.

The material sequenced was PBMCs, taken before any cancer treatment. The sequence was collected from a woman aged 35-75 years with stage II lung adenocarcinoma. The chain uses TRBV6-1 and TRBJ1-1; D unclear. Here the CDR3 DNA reads TGTGCCAGCAGTTCAGGGAACACTGAAGCTTTCTTT. Its protein product is CASSSGNTEAFF.